These T cell receptor beta chains were read from a single sample in a study of blood T cell repertoires in COVID-19. Only in-frame clones appear in the TCRdb table, and some are missing; sequencing was by immunoSEQ multiplex PCR. The sample has approximately 330,000 clones; about 90% are singletons. The sample was PBMCs or T cells enriched from blood (not recorded which). Every receptor here comes from a woman aged 30 to 39 who had recovered from COVID-19. The conserved cysteine and the conserved F or W are not part of the CDR3 here.

>13|TRBJ2-2|TRBV5-1
ASSLREGLVGELF
>13|TRBJ1-4|TRBV19
ASSLITGVREKLF
>9|TRBJ1-4|TRBV29-1
SVVSNEKLF
>14|TRBJ1-5|TRBV7-2
ASSQQAQTSNQPQH
>14|TRBJ1-1|TRBV19
ASTFLRRGRISEAF
>14|TRBJ1-1|TRBV19
ASSGRAPGLNTEAF
>16|TRBJ1-6|TRBV7-2
ASSLWGHVPLENSPLH
>17|TRBJ1-1|TRBV4-3
ASSQDSDPGPLANTEAF
>13|TRBJ2-3|TRBV10-1
ASSEAGAGRDTQY
>13|TRBJ1-1|TRBV28
ASRPSMERNTEAF
>16|TRBJ2-6|TRBV7-9
ASSLAGTGGSGANVLT
>13|TRBJ2-1|TRBV24-1
ATSDLPGRKNEQF
>14|TRBJ1-1|TRBV5-1
ASSLGKQARRTEAF
>14|TRBJ2-5|TRBV18
ASSPPGQMYQETQY
>12|TRBJ1-1|TRBV19
ASTHRQTNTEAF
>12|TRBJ2-7|TRBV5-1
ASSWTGSSYEQY
>11|TRBJ2-1|TRBV3-1/TRBV3-2
ASSQVRGGEQF
>10|TRBJ2-2|TRBV30
ASLGNTGELF
>10|TRBJ2-5|TRBV30
AWSVDSLTQY
>13|TRBJ1-5|TRBV5-8
ASSLPREGNQPQH
>12|TRBJ1-5|TRBV5-1
ASSLAGGGQPQH
>14|TRBJ2-3|TRBV10-3
AISAVGGDRTDTQY
>11|TRBJ2-1|TRBV10-1
ASAQGGGNEQF
>11|TRBJ1-2|TRBV19
ASSIQNSYGYT
>13|TRBJ2-1|TRBV11-2
ASSLEPGVGNEQF
>11|TRBJ2-3|TRBV7-2
ASSLGPPDTQY
>14|TRBJ1-2|TRBV5-1
ASTPRGGQGLYGYT
>13|TRBJ1-1|TRBV5-5
ASSWGGTANTEAF
>13|TRBJ1-1|TRBV21-1
ASSTAAGADTEAF
>12|TRBJ1-5|TRBV18
ASSPGQGDQPQH
>12|TRBJ1-1|TRBV11-2
ASSLSVLNTEAF
>14|TRBJ1-5|TRBV23-1
ASWATYGSCNQPQH
>12|TRBJ2-2|TRBV19
ASSMAGSAGELF
>13|TRBJ1-2|TRBV6-5
ASSYSNGLGYGYT